This TCR beta chain is from a study of cytomegalovirus exposure and HLA in healthy donors (dated by TCRdb to the late 2010s). For context, the study as a whole: An earlier analysis of 587 of the donors reported about 280 Gb of sequence data and around 120 million unique TCR beta sequences obtained from approximately 180 million T cells. A later analysis re-examined previously published TCR beta repertoires from roughly 650 donors and added high-resolution HLA genotyping to investigate patterns of TCR occurrence. Rather than drawing on any new phenotypic data, the later analysis identified candidate immune exposures from TCR beta sequences and the way those sequences occurred across donors. An early release covering around 630 HLA-typed donors comprised around 300 gigabases of sequencing data and 65 million to 100 million unique TCR sequences. Donor age, sex, ethnicity and CMV serostatus were compiled alongside the repertoire data. Using immunosequencing, the study profiled T cell repertoires from 666 subjects and related those repertoires to cytomegalovirus serostatus. Among roughly 400 genotyped donors of the cohort, an average of around 240,000 unique TCR beta nucleotide sequences were sequenced per donor, around a sixth of them non-productive. All discovery cohort repertoires had been generated using a single sequencing platform. Four or five DR-DQ haplotypes were treated as single units for association and clustering because of strong linkage in the cohort. Both class I and class II loci were covered by HLA typing, at four-digit resolution. Along with the roughly 670-subject first cohort, a separate validation cohort of 120 different subjects was used. Genome-wide SNP genotypes for about 60% of the roughly 670 donors were used in a later genetic analysis, which treated that subset as a discovery cohort. Of the approximately 400 genotyped donors, 81% fell in the genetic ancestry cluster associated with self-reported Caucasian donors. To decide whether each TCR beta V gene segment behaved as functional or pseudogenic, an earlier analysis of some 580 of the donors relied on high-throughput TCR beta sequencing. Typing coverage differed by locus: A, B, C, DRB1 and DQB1 were typed in about 620-640 donors, DQA1 in about 510, DPA1 in around 600, and DPB1 in approximately 450. The study aimed to test whether signatures of past pathogen exposure could be identified by cataloging public T cell receptors. To predict cytomegalovirus infection status, the study brought together high-throughput TCR immunosequencing, statistical association of individual TCRs with disease status, and machine learning.

Details on this clone: What antigen it recognizes has not been identified. It has no much larger one-base neighbor in the sample; base qualities were not kept.

Broad study findings and their caveats: It was suggested by the authors that the approach could potentially be generalized to other disease states and immunological phenotypes. Three of the identified cytomegalovirus-associated TCR beta chains were confirmed in vitro to be specific for cytomegalovirus antigens. A further reported finding was that TCR beta sequences accurately predicted the HLA-A and HLA-B alleles for most subjects in the first cohort. The sequencing pipeline was judged likely to have produced a cluster of highly shared sequence variants as a technical artifact. The presence/absence analyses assumed that sequencing depth was roughly uniform across donors, and that assumption may not be true. Because counts were too low, more than 15 rarely observed V segments, including chromosome 9 orphons, were excluded from the earlier analysis of roughly 580 of the donors. The only immune exposure information available for the cohort was CMV serostatus. A total of roughly 160 TCR beta chains were listed by the study as associated with cytomegalovirus. A later genetic analysis associated a missense DCLRE1C variant with V-gene and J-gene trimming of TCR beta chains, and an independent cohort replicated the association. Some IMGT-functional V segments, including TRBV6-2 and TRBV6-3, could not be distinguished by the 87-base-pair reads and were therefore excluded. According to a later genetic analysis, donors in an Asian-associated ancestry cluster had fewer N-insertions in productive TCRs than the approximately 690-donor mean. The classifier was reported to diagnose cytomegalovirus status with high specificity and sensitivity in both the original cohort and the validation cohort. In a later analysis, HLA-associated TCR beta chains showed more clonal expansion and lower generation probabilities than non-associated chains that were equally common. A later analysis found that most CMV-associated TCR beta chains appeared HLA-restricted, with HLA associations seemingly driven largely by CMV exposure. While some public TCRs were present in many individuals, most TCR sequences turned up only very rarely across donors. Only TCR beta chains were sequenced in this cohort, and the absence of alpha or paired-chain data limited detectable features. When HLA alleles, especially DR and DQ, strongly co-occurred, attributing TCR associations to individual alleles was difficult. Because HLA typing was missing for some donors at each locus, association tests included only the typed subset. At a false discovery rate of 0.05, a later analysis linked about 16,000 TCR beta sequences to specific HLA alleles. Correlated functional status among segregating V segments might reflect linkage disequilibrium, but an unknown experimental factor could not be ruled out. A later analysis found that TCR association rates varied across HLA loci, with DRB1 alleles showing the most associated TCRs and HLA-C alleles the fewest. According to a later analysis, parvovirus B19, influenza, CMV and Epstein-Barr virus appeared linked to several top co-occurrence clusters. An earlier analysis of some 590 of the donors showed that most TCR beta V segments appeared in productive rearrangements either about 87% or about 30% of the time, which broadly matched IMGT annotations.

The cohort comprised fewer than 750 healthy bone marrow donors. Cohort members were all nominally healthy when sampled, although unrecorded immune exposures were likely present. The donor was CMV seronegative and belonged to the group of 352 seronegative cohort members. A peripheral blood sample was provided by each donor, and peripheral blood mononuclear cells were used for TCR beta sequencing. The Qiagen DNeasy Blood Extraction Kit was used to extract genomic DNA from the blood cell samples. The V and J ends are trimmed by 0 bases and 4 bases, leaving 15 bases between them. There are 16 amino acids in the CDR3, from cysteine to phenylalanine inclusive. Kept here is only the CDR3 DNA, which spans 48 bases and is read in frame from base 1. Taken from the germline V gene, the CDR1 and CDR2 loops are MGHRA and YSYEKL. The library was made by the immunoSEQ multiplex PCR assay. For the multiplex PCR, a mixture combining 60 forward primers for TCR Vbeta segments and 13 reverse primers for TCR Jbeta segments was used. The CDR3 region of rearranged TCR beta genes was amplified from genomic DNA with a multiplex PCR assay. Amplified TCR beta libraries were sequenced as 87-base-pair reads on the Illumina HiSeq System. On the study's bioinformatics: Across the 600 to 700 repertoires, a later analysis counted 60 million to 90 million unique TCR beta chains, roughly 11 million of which were shared by at least two donors. A nearest-neighbor algorithm error-corrected the raw reads and collapsed the reads into unique sequences, merging closely related sequences to remove PCR and sequencing errors. CDR3 sequences were aligned to IMGT reference sequences to assign V, D and J gene segments. For a sequence to be retained, a match of at least six nucleotides to both a V gene segment and a J gene segment was required. Rearrangements were classified as productive when the CDR3 lacked stop codons and remained in frame with V and J, and all other rearrangements were classified as non-productive. CDR3 was defined according to IMGT convention as the region running from the second conserved V-encoded cysteine to the conserved J-encoded phenylalanine. Sequences without an unambiguous match to a single V gene segment were excluded from the earlier analysis of several hundred of the donors. In an earlier analysis of several hundred of the donors, V segments were called functional above 56.7% productive rearrangements and were called segregating when the between-donor standard deviation exceeded 5%. A statistical classification framework was developed to diagnose cytomegalovirus status using the catalog of TCR beta chain sequences. In a later analysis, TCR nucleotide sequences were compared against IMGT/GENE-DB human TR gene sequences so that V and J genes could be assigned. The TCRdist pipeline was used in a later analysis to assign CDR3 sequences and most-parsimonious VDJ recombination scenarios. A later analysis defined each TCR beta chain by its CDR3 amino acid sequence plus V-gene family, and excluded reads lacking a unique V-gene family. To address suspected cross-contamination and a sequencing artifact, a later analysis removed under 600 highly shared, low-generation-probability nucleotide sequences. In a later analysis, a clonal expansion index was calculated for each public chain from normalized within-repertoire ranks of inferred template counts. In a later analysis, generation probabilities were computed with a VDJ recombination model fitted to out-of-frame rearrangements, and the resulting probabilities were checked against IGoR. A later analysis scored TCR-TCR, TCR-HLA and TCR-CMV co-occurrence with hypergeometric tests, applying a repertoire-size bias correction to TCR pairs. In a later analysis, false discovery rates were estimated by permuting HLA or CMV assignments 20 times. A later analysis grouped co-occurring TCRs with DBSCAN, adding TCRdist sequence similarity when clustering within HLA-allele-positive subsets. For co-occurrence clustering, repertoires with fewer than 30,000 or more than 120,000 public chains were excluded, along with about five repertoires with anomalous nucleotide sharing. What TCRdb holds here is the immuneACCESS table cut down to in-frame rearrangements. Part of the clones is not present; checked against another copy, under half of the missing clones reflect an unresolved V gene, and the others are unexplained. From that table come the V and J calls and clone size; the DNA was used to work out D and trimming. The table for this sample lists about 120,000 clones; roughly three quarters of them were counted only once. The ten biggest clones cover 1.5% to 2% of the sample.

Sequences were obtained from PBMCs. The chain is made from TRBV4-1 and TRBJ2-5; the D region possibly corresponds to TRBD2 (6 bases align). The TCR originated in a young woman in good health and CMV-seronegative. The bases are TGCGCCAGCAGCCAAGATCCGGGACTGGTAGGAGAGACCCAGTACTTC. Its translation reads: CASSQDPGLVGETQYF.